This T cell receptor beta chain was captured in a study of control samples from healthy donors and cancer patients. The V end lost 0 bases, the J end lost 10 bases, and 9 bases lay between the germline ends. The CDR3 is 13 amino acids. Per the germline V gene, CDR1 is SGHTA and CDR2 is FQGNSA. Sequencing used immunoSEQ multiplex PCR; TCRdb keeps in-frame clones, though not all of them. Here the sample spans 100,000 to 150,000 clones, around 86% being singletons. Sequences were obtained from blood. The chain recombines TRBV7-2 with TRBJ2-2; possible D gene TRBD1, 5 bases. This TCR was recovered from a man aged 40-49 years in good health. This chain's CDR3 is CASSLAGLEELFF. CDR3 nucleotides: TGTGCCAGCAGCTTAGCGGGGCTTGAGGAGCTGTTTTTT. Full variable domain (outside the CDR3, taken from reference TRBV7-2 and TRBJ2-2): GAGVSQSPSNKVTEKGKDVELRCDPISGHTALYWYRQSLGQGLEFLIYFQGNSAPDKSGLPSDRFSAERTGGSVSTLTIQRTQQEDSAVYLCASSLAGLEELFFGEGSRLTVL.